This T cell receptor beta chain was identified in a study of blood T cell repertoires in COVID-19. For the study at large: Both acute and convalescent COVID-19 samples were obtained from the United States, Italy and Spain. Sources were T cells, B-cell-depleted T cells, or PBMCs; the material itself was cDNA or gDNA.

Authors' methods: Amplification with reference gene primers provided the estimates of nucleated cell counts. This table comes from immunoSEQ multiplex PCR, and its TCRdb copy is limited to in-frame clones, with some not included. Clonal size and the V and J genes are those of that table, whereas D and trimming came from the DNA. The data show hundreds of thousands of clones, around 85% seen once. Germline CDR1 is MDHEN and CDR2 is SYDVKM. CDR3 length equals 14 residues. V was clipped by 4 bases and J by 3 bases; unmatched bases: 5. The receptor's source is an elderly woman with acute or convalescent COVID-19. Specimen: peripheral blood. The rearrangement links TRBV28 to TRBJ2-7, with 8 bases identical to TRBD1. Written as DNA, the CDR3 is TGTGCCAGCAGTTGGACAGGGAAAAACTACGAGCAGTACTTC. As protein: CASSWTGKNYEQYF.